The next 4 T cell receptor beta chains were all read from a single sample in a study of blood T cell repertoires in COVID-19. TCRdb's table, derived via immunoSEQ multiplex PCR, lists solely in-frame clones and lacks some. The data contain hundreds of thousands of clones, 80% to 90% of them singletons. Sequenced input: peripheral blood. Source of these receptors: a woman between 18 and 29 years old with acute or convalescent COVID-19.

This chain links TRBV11-2 with TRBJ2-1; D ambiguous. The CDR3 length is 17 residues. The ends were cut back, 0 bases at V and 0 bases at J, with 12 bases in the middle. Germline CDR1 reads SGHAT; CDR2 reads FQNNGV. In nucleotides, the CDR3 is TGTGCCAGCAGCTTAGATCCCCCCGGTGGCTCCTACAATGAGCAGTTCTTC. Its protein is CASSLDPPGGSYNEQFF.

V is TRBV2 and J is TRBJ2-7, with no clear D. V shed 5 bases and J shed 4 bases, with 9 bases lying between them. Germline CDR1 SNHLY, CDR2 FYNNEI. CDR3 length: 12 amino acids. The chain's CDR3 is CASSPVPYEQYF. CDR3 DNA: TGTGCCAGCAGTCCGGTCCCTTACGAGCAGTACTTC.

This clone was found once. This sequence joins TRBV4-3 and TRBJ2-7; the D gene is possibly TRBD1 (6 bases). The CDR3 runs to 14 residues. V dropped 4 bases and J dropped 4 bases, with 14 bases sitting between them. Germline lookup yields CDR1 LGHNA and CDR2 YSLEER. CDR3 sequence reads: CASSRTGTPYEQYF. CDR3 in DNA: TGCGCCAGCAGCCGTACAGGGACCCCTTACGAGCAGTACTTC.

The V gene is TRBV28, the J gene TRBJ1-2, with D unclear. The V gene's germline CDR1 is MDHEN and CDR2 SYDVKM. The CDR3 contains 13 residues. The V end lost 8 bases, the J end lost 2 bases, and 12 bases lay between the germline ends. CDR3 in amino acids: CASGGETNYGYTF. The CDR3 DNA reads as TGTGCCAGCGGCGGGGAAACAAACTATGGCTACACCTTC.